The present TCR beta chain was sequenced within a study of blood T cell repertoires in COVID-19. Study-wide background: In each case, the material was cDNA or gDNA derived from T cells, B-cell-depleted T cells, or PBMCs.

Enrolled through a virtual design, the participants were between about 18 and 100 years of age and came from 24 US areas. In the authors' workflow: Amplifying reference gene primers gave estimates of nucleated cell counts. Here immunoSEQ multiplex PCR was the method, and the copy in TCRdb shows in-frame clones only, minus some. From that table come the V and J calls and clone size; the DNA was used to work out D and trimming. The repertoire has roughly 190,000 clones, over 80% of them found once; the top ten carry 3% to 3.5%. Germline V lookup: CDR1 SGHAT, CDR2 FQNNGV. The CDR3 runs 14 residues. V lost 6 bases to trimming and J lost 7 bases, with 16 bases between them.

This sequence was found in a woman under 40 who had been exposed to COVID-19. The sequenced material came from PBMCs or T cells enriched from blood (not recorded which). The gene calls are TRBV11-2 and TRBJ1-3; TRBD1 is a possible D gene (5 bases). CDR3 region: CASSTGTQSNTIYF. The CDR3 nucleotides read TGTGCCAGCAGTACAGGAACCCAGTCGAACACCATATATTTT.